The entry below describes one TCR beta chain. Only a few counts were recorded for this clonotype. Its antigen remains undetermined. Within one base of it there is no much larger clone, and no base qualities were kept. Amplification of TCR beta CDR3 regions was carried out from RNA transcripts. The TCR CDR3 was subjected to a first round of RT-PCR using the HTBI primer set and the Qiagen OneStep RT-PCR kit. A second multiplex PCR round built the libraries, followed by size selection and purification. Libraries were sequenced paired-end with 100 bp reads on an Illumina HiSeq2000. The study's own analysis went as follows. Raw data were processed with SOAPnuke, discarding reads with adapters, uncalled bases, mean Phred below 15, or no exact constant-primer or identifier match. COPE v1.2.5 was used to merge the high-quality paired reads, and each unique nucleotide sequence was defined as a clonotype. Clonotypes were aligned to IMGT TRBV, TRBD and TRBJ reference segments using MiTCR v1.1. The analysis was restricted to V-J combinations with a frequency above 0.0001, which together covered 98% to 99.2% of the repertoires. The TCS score was defined as F50 (clonal expansion) divided by E x V (chaos), with BLOSUM62-based TCRdist calculated between CDR3 peptides within each V-J. Welch's t-statistics and random forest reduced several hundred V-J features to roughly 13, which were used in a naive Bayes classifier (R e1071). TCRdb's own reprocessing of the public reads used fastp at Q25 and MiXCR and kept productive beta chains. Each entry is one CDR3 protein sequence, shown with its most common DNA and genes. These V and J calls originate from TCRdb's pipeline instead of the authors' own analysis. For this sample there are about 770,000 distinct CDR3 sequences; 18% appear just once. Roughly 17% of the sample is held by the ten biggest clonotypes.

Hyperthyroidism patients were newly diagnosed, with disease duration under 2 months, and aged 18 to 65 years. Patients with uncontrolled infections, other autoimmune diseases, pregnancy or lactation were excluded. Diagnoses were established on the basis of clinical symptoms, serum thyroxine and TRAb, thyroid ultrasound, and orbital computed tomography. Blood from progressor patients was drawn when they were first diagnosed with hyperthyroidism, before any ophthalmopathy symptoms appeared. Ficoll-Paque density gradient centrifugation was used to isolate PBMCs from around 10 ml of fresh peripheral blood. Progressor patients were defined as those initially diagnosed with Graves' hyperthyroidism in whom ophthalmopathy developed during follow-up. Total RNA was extracted with Trizol reagent, and quality was checked on an Agilent 2100 Bioanalyzer. The germline V end is reduced by 2 bases and the J end by 4 bases; junction bases left unmatched: 11. The germline V gene gives CDR1 as ENHRY and CDR2 as SYGVKD. The CDR3 runs 18 residues from the cysteine to the phenylalanine. The read is trimmed to its CDR3 DNA, 54 bases read in frame from base 1.

The sample is drawn from a study of T cells in Graves' hyperthyroidism and ophthalmopathy (dated by TCRdb to between 2018 and 2020). About the investigation overall: Peripheral blood samples were taken at initial diagnosis, before any treatment was given. TCR V-J signatures able to tell the groups apart were searched for in a discovery cohort of some 97 patients, of whom 43 had Graves' ophthalmopathy and under 65 had stable Graves' hyperthyroidism. Whether ophthalmopathy could be predicted prospectively was tested in an independent validation cohort made up of 18 to 20 hyperthyroidism patients plus 17 patients who later progressed to ophthalmopathy. The approximately 95 discovery patients were divided at random into training and test sets in a 7:3 ratio. In roughly six Graves' hyperthyroidism patients, the study also compared T-cell repertoires from thyroid tissue with T-cell repertoires from blood. After blood sampling, hyperthyroidism patients were treated with methimazole at a starting dose of 30 mg daily, and ophthalmopathy patients were treated with high-dose intravenous methylprednisolone. The paper describes TCR Vbeta CDR3 sequencing of around 140 peripheral blood samples, made up of fewer than 50 ophthalmopathy patients, some 80 hyperthyroidism patients and roughly 17 progressor patients.

What the research found in general, with its limitations: During validation, the model predicted progression to ophthalmopathy a median of approximately 6 months ahead of onset, with 60% to 71% sensitivity and about 72% specificity. No statistical method was used to fix the sample size in advance, and group allocation was not hidden from the investigators. Most expanded thyroid clonotypes (frequency above 0.001) were also found in blood, which suggests that blood repertoires may mirror thyroid immune responses. Ophthalmopathy was separated from stable hyperthyroidism by a 13 V-J signature model, with over 85% sensitivity and roughly 84% specificity obtained in cross-validation and 80%/75% obtained in testing.

Sample: blood. This sequence was found in a woman aged 50 to 65 with Graves' hyperthyroidism that later progressed to Graves' ophthalmopathy. Recombination connected TRBV10-3 to TRBJ2-1; 10 nucleotides in the junction match TRBD1. CDR3 sequence: CAISEQTGGTRDYNEQFF. The DNA sequence is given as TGTGCCATCAGTGAGCAGACAGGGGGCACAAGGGATTACAATGAGCAGTTCTTC.